A selection of T cell receptor beta chains follows, all from one sample in a study of OX40 agonist ivuxolimab in advanced cancers. The assay was immunoSEQ multiplex PCR, and TCRdb's table has in-frame clones only and misses some. The sample gives around 110,000 clones, 91% of which show up once; about 1.2% is in the top ten. This material consisted of CD4+ or CD8+ T cells sorted from blood, taken in a trial of the OX40 agonist ivuxolimab. These receptors were taken from an adult with an advanced solid tumor such as melanoma, head and neck, liver or kidney cancer. Each CDR3 is given with its conserved first and last residue. Fields, in order: CDR3 DNA, CDR3 protein, clone size, J gene, D gene, V gene. D genes are given only for firm matches. Rows may omit the clone size; those that give it use once, few, many or a size class.

TGTGCCAGCTCACCCCGCCGGGACAGCATTGACACCATATATTTT | CASSPRRDSIDTIYF | NA | TRBJ1-3 | TRBD1 | TRBV18
TGCGCCAGCAGCTTGGTGGACAGAAATTCACCCCTCCACTTT | CASSLVDRNSPLHF | NA | TRBJ1-6 | NA | TRBV5-1
TGCGCCAGCAGCATTGCCGGGACGGTTGGAAACACCATATATTTT | CASSIAGTVGNTIYF | NA | TRBJ1-3 | NA | TRBV5-1
TGTGCCAGCAAGGCCAACTATGGCTACACCTTC | CASKANYGYTF | NA | TRBJ1-2 | NA | TRBV9
TGTGCCAGTAGTCCGGGGGTAGCTAACTACGAGCAGTACTTC | CASSPGVANYEQYF | NA | TRBJ2-7 | NA | TRBV19
TGTGCCAGCAGCCAAGAACCGGGCACAGATACGCAGTATTTT | CASSQEPGTDTQYF | NA | TRBJ2-3 | NA | TRBV4-2
TGTGCCATCAGTGACGAGGGTAGAGGAACTAATGAAAAACTGTTTTTT | CAISDEGRGTNEKLFF | NA | TRBJ1-4 | NA | TRBV10-3
TGTGCCAGCAGTTACTCGACGGGACAGACCCAAGAGACCCAGTACTTC | CASSYSTGQTQETQYF | NA | TRBJ2-5 | TRBD1 | TRBV6-6
TGTGCCAGCCGGGTCGGGGGAGACACAGATACGCAGTATTTT | CASRVGGDTDTQYF | NA | TRBJ2-3 | NA | TRBV10-3
TGTGCCAGCTCACCGGACCTTATAGAGACCCAGTACTTC | CASSPDLIETQYF | NA | TRBJ2-5 | NA | TRBV18
TGTGCCAGCAGCTCTTTAAGGGGGTATGGCGGGAGGGGAGCAGATACGCAGTATTTT | CASSSLRGYGGRGADTQYF | NA | TRBJ2-3 | TRBD2 | TRBV5-4
TGCGCCAGCAGCACAGGGACTAGTCCCGGGGAGCTGTTTTTT | CASSTGTSPGELFF | NA | TRBJ2-2 | TRBD2 | TRBV5-1
TGTGCCAGCAGCTTTCAGGAGGGAGGGGGCAATGAGCAGTTCTTC | CASSFQEGGGNEQFF | once | TRBJ2-1 | NA | TRBV7-3
TGTGCCACTTATCGGATCGGCTACACCTTC | CATYRIGYTF | NA | TRBJ1-2 | NA | TRBV28
TGCAGCGTTGCCACAGTCTACGAGCAGTACTTC | CSVATVYEQYF | NA | TRBJ2-7 | NA | TRBV29-1
TGCGCCAGCAGCCCCGGACAAGACTATGGCTACACCTTC | CASSPGQDYGYTF | NA | TRBJ1-2 | NA | TRBV10-2
TGTGCCAGCAGCGTAGTAACTAGCGGGCTGGTAGAGCAGTTCTTC | CASSVVTSGLVEQFF | NA | TRBJ2-1 | TRBD2 | TRBV9
TGTGCCAGCGGCCTGAGCTCTGGAAACACCATATATTTT | CASGLSSGNTIYF | NA | TRBJ1-3 | NA | TRBV28
TGTGCCAGCAGTCGGGACAGGGCTTACGAGCAGTACTTC | CASSRDRAYEQYF | NA | TRBJ2-7 | TRBD1 | TRBV27
TGTGCCAGCACTCCAGGACAGGGAGATCAGCCCCAGCATTTT | CASTPGQGDQPQHF | NA | TRBJ1-5 | TRBD1 | TRBV7-3
TGTGCCAGCAGCGATCGGGGGGACACCGGGGAGCTGTTTTTT | CASSDRGDTGELFF | NA | TRBJ2-2 | TRBD2 | TRBV7-2
TGTGCCAGTAGTCCAGGGGGACTTAGCCCCAATGAGCAGTTCTTC | CASSPGGLSPNEQFF | once | TRBJ2-1 | NA | TRBV19
TGTGCCAGCAGTTACTCGCTAGCGGGAGGCTCCTACGAGCAGTACTTC | CASSYSLAGGSYEQYF | NA | TRBJ2-7 | TRBD2 | TRBV6-5
TGCGCCAGCAGCGCGGACAGGGGGAGCAATCAGCCCCAGCATTTT | CASSADRGSNQPQHF | NA | TRBJ1-5 | TRBD1 | TRBV5-1
TGTGCCAGCAGTCGTCCCGGGACAGGGAACACTGAAGCTTTCTTT | CASSRPGTGNTEAFF | NA | TRBJ1-1 | TRBD1 | TRBV6-5
TGTGCTAGTGGTCCCCCCAATGAGCAGTTCTTC | CASGPPNEQFF | NA | TRBJ2-1 | NA | TRBV12-5
TGTGCCAGCAGCTCCCGGGAGGATCAGCCCCAGCATTTT | CASSSREDQPQHF | NA | TRBJ1-5 | NA | TRBV11-3
TGTGCCAGCAGCTTAGGTATCAATCAGCCCCAGCATTTT | CASSLGINQPQHF | NA | TRBJ1-5 | NA | TRBV7-6
TGTGCCAGCAGCATCCGGACAGACCTTAAGACCCAGTACTTC | CASSIRTDLKTQYF | few | TRBJ2-5 | NA | TRBV7-8
TGTGCCAGCAGTTTAAACATTAACACTGAAGCTTTCTTT | CASSLNINTEAFF | NA | TRBJ1-1 | NA | TRBV27
TGTGCCAGCAGCCCTGCTCGGGGGAACGGCTACACCTTC | CASSPARGNGYTF | few | TRBJ1-2 | NA | TRBV7-6
TGTGCCAGCAGCGTGGGGGACCAGCCCCAGCATTTT | CASSVGDQPQHF | NA | TRBJ1-5 | NA | TRBV9
TGTGCCAGCAGTGATTTGTCAGGGAAGGGGGATGGCTACACCTTC | CASSDLSGKGDGYTF | NA | TRBJ1-2 | NA | TRBV2
TGTGCCAGTAGTATTTTCCGGGGACAATCCTACGAGCAGTACTTC | CASSIFRGQSYEQYF | NA | TRBJ2-7 | NA | TRBV19
TGTGCCAGCAGTTTATACGGTTATAGCAATCAGCCCCAGCATTTT | CASSLYGYSNQPQHF | NA | TRBJ1-5 | NA | TRBV28
TGTGCCAGCAGCCAACCTCAGGTGGGAAGCTACGAGCAGTACTTC | CASSQPQVGSYEQYF | NA | TRBJ2-7 | NA | TRBV4-2
TGTGCCAGCAGCTTGACAGGGGGGGCAGCCTCTGGAAACACCATATATTTT | CASSLTGGAASGNTIYF | NA | TRBJ1-3 | TRBD1 | TRBV7-6
TGCGCCAGCAGCTTGCCGGAGAGTAATGAAAAACTGTTTTTT | CASSLPESNEKLFF | NA | TRBJ1-4 | NA | TRBV5-1
TGTGCCAGCAGCCCAAGACAGGGAACCGAGCAGTACTTC | CASSPRQGTEQYF | NA | TRBJ2-7 | TRBD1 | TRBV7-2
TGCAGCGTTGAAAAGCGGGAGGGGCCTCTGGGGGCCAATGAGCAGTTCTTC | CSVEKREGPLGANEQFF | NA | TRBJ2-1 | TRBD2 | TRBV29-1
TGTGCCAGCAGTTTGACGAGCCTGACAGATACGCAGTATTTT | CASSLTSLTDTQYF | NA | TRBJ2-3 | NA | TRBV28
TGTGCCAGCAGCGTAGGGCAGGGGGGCTACGAGCAGTACTTC | CASSVGQGGYEQYF | NA | TRBJ2-7 | NA | TRBV9
TGTGCCAGCAGAGACCCGGCGGGGACCGGGGAGCTGTTTTTT | CASRDPAGTGELFF | once | TRBJ2-2 | NA | TRBV25-1
TGTGCCAGTAGTGGACAGGGGGACGCGAGGGAGCAGTACTTC | CASSGQGDAREQYF | NA | TRBJ2-7 | TRBD1 | TRBV19
TGTGCCAGCAGCTTAGATGGCAGGGGGCTTGGCTACACCTTC | CASSLDGRGLGYTF | NA | TRBJ1-2 | TRBD1 | TRBV7-2